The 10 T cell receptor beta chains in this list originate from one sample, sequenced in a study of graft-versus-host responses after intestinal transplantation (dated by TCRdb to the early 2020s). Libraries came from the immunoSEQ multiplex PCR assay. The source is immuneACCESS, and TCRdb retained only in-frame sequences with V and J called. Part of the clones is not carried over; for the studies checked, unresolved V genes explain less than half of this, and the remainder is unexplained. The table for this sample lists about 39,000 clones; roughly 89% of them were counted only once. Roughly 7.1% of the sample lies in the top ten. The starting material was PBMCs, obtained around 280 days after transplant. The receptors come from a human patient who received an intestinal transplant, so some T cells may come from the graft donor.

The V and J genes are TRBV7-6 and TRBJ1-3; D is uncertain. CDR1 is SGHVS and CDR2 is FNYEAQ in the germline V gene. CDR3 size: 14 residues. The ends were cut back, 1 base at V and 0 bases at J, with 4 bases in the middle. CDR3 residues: CASSLGISGNTIYF. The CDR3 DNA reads TGTGCCAGCAGCTTAGGAATCTCTGGAAACACCATATATTTT.

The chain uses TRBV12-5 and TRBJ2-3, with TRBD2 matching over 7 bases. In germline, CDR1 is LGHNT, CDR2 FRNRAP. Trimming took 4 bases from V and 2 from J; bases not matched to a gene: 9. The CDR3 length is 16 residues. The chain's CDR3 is CASGSPQAGYTDTQYF. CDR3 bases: TGTGCTAGTGGTTCCCCCCAAGCGGGGTACACAGATACGCAGTATTTT.

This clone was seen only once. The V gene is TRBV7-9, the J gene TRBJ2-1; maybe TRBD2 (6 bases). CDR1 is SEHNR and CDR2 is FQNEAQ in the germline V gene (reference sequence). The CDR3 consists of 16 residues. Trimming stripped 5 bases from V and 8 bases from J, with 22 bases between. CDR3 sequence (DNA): TGTGCCAGCAGCCGAATCGGGGGACGTTTGGGTGATGAGCAGTTCTTC. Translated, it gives CASSRIGGRLGDEQFF.

The CDR3 nucleotides read TGTGCCAGCAGCTCCAATGGAGCGGGGGGAGCCGAGCAGTACTTC. Protein product: CASSSNGAGGAEQYF. J is TRBJ2-7 and V is TRBV5-4; TRBD2 matches at 9 bases. The V gene's germline CDR1 is SGHNT and CDR2 YYREEE (reference sequence). This CDR3 comprises 15 residues. Trimming took 3 bases from V and 6 from J; bases not matched to a gene: 10.

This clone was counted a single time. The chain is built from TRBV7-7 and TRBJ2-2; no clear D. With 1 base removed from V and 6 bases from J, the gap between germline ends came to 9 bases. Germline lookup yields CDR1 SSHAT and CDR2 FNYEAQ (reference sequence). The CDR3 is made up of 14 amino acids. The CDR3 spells CASSLGVLAGELFF. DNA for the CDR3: TGTGCCAGCAGCTTAGGAGTTCTGGCCGGGGAGCTGTTTTTT.

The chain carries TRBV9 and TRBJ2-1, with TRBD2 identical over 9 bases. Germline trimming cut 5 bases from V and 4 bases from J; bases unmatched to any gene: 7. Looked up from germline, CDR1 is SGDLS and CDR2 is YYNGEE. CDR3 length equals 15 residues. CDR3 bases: TGTGCCAGCAGTCCCCTTAGCGGGGGTTACAATGAGCAGTTCTTC. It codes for CASSPLSGGYNEQFF.

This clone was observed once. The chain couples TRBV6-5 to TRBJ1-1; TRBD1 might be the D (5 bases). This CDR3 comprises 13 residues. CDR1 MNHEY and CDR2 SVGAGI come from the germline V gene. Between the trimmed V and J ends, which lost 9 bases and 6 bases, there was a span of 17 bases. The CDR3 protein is CASWGLGVPEAFF. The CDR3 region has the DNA TGTGCCAGTTGGGGCCTAGGGGTTCCTGAAGCTTTCTTT.

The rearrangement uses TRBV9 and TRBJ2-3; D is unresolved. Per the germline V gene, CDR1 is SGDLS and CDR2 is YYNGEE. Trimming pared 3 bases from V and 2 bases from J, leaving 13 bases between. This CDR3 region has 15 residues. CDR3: CASSATGPFTDTQYF. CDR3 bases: TGTGCCAGCAGCGCAACGGGTCCTTTCACAGATACGCAGTATTTT.

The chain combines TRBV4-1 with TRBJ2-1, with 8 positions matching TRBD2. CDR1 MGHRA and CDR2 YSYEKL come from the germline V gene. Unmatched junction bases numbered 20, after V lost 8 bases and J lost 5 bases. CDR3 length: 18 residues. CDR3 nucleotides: TGCGCCAGCTCAAAAGCCGCGGGGGTAGCGGGGCTACACAATGAGCAGTTCTTC. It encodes CASSKAAGVAGLHNEQFF.

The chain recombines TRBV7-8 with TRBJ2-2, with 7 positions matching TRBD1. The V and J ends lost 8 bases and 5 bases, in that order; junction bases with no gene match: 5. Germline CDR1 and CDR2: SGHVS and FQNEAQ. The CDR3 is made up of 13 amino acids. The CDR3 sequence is CASRQGRTGELFF. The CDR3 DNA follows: TGTGCCAGCCGACAGGGCCGGACCGGGGAGCTGTTTTTT.